These 26 T cell receptor beta chains share one sample of origin, sequenced in a study of blood T cell repertoires in COVID-19. Profiling relied on immunoSEQ multiplex PCR, and the TCRdb table lists in-frame clones only, not all of them. The table has approximately 290,000 clones, approximately 85% seen once. The sequenced material came from PBMCs or T cells enriched from blood (not recorded which). The receptors were sampled from a woman under 40 who had recovered from COVID-19.

The rearrangement joins TRBV2 to TRBJ2-5; 7 bases map to TRBD1. The CDR3 has 14 residues. Germline lookup yields CDR1 SNHLY and CDR2 FYNNEI. J gave up 2 bases and V 3 bases, and 3 bases lay outside the gene matches. The CDR3: CASSDRDSQETQYF. CDR3 bases: TGTGCCAGCAGTGACCGGGACAGTCAAGAGACCCAGTACTTC.

In this sample, this clone turned up a few times. J is TRBJ2-5 and V is TRBV7-9; 14 positions agree with TRBD2. V lost 5 bases, J lost 7 bases, and 15 bases stayed unmatched. Germline V gives CDR1 SEHNR, CDR2 FQNEAQ (reference sequence). The CDR3 contains 18 residues. The CDR3 DNA reads as TGTGCCAGCAGCCCTAGGGCCGGGACTAGCGGGAGTCAGTGGACCCAGTACTTC. Protein sequence: CASSPRAGTSGSQWTQYF.

This sequence joins TRBV15 and TRBJ2-5; D is perhaps TRBD2 (6 bases). This CDR3 has 16 amino acids. Germline V gene lookup returns CDR1 LNHNV and CDR2 YYDKDF (reference sequence). The V end lost 1 base, the J end lost 5 bases, and 17 bases lay between the germline ends. The CDR3 spells CATSRGLAATGETQYF. CDR3 DNA sequence: TGTGCCACCAGCAGAGGGTTAGCGGCCACTGGGGAGACCCAGTACTTC.

The chain has TRBV11-2 and TRBJ1-4; no clear D. CDR1 and CDR2 from the germline V gene are SGHAT and FQNNGV. There are 16 residues in the CDR3. V was cut by 3 bases and J by 2 bases, with 13 bases left in between. The CDR3 nucleotides are TGTGCCAGCAGCTTCGGCTGGCTTAGCACTAATGAAAAACTGTTTTTT. Translated, it gives CASSFGWLSTNEKLFF.

The V gene is TRBV6-5, the J gene TRBJ2-7, with 10 bases fitting TRBD1. Germline-derived CDR1 and CDR2 are MNHEY and SVGAGI. Losses at the gene ends were 0 bases for V and 6 bases for J; bases not matched to a gene: 2. CDR3 length: 14 residues. The CDR3 nucleotides read TGTGCCAGCAGTTACTCATGGACAGGGGGCGAGCAGTACTTC. It yields the protein CASSYSWTGGEQYF.

The CDR3 sequence is CSVGGGVNEKLFF. DNA for the CDR3: TGCAGCGTTGGGGGAGGCGTTAATGAAAAACTGTTTTTT. V is TRBV29-1 and J is TRBJ1-4; D unclear. Germline CDR1 reads SQVTM; CDR2 reads ANQGSEA. The CDR3 is 13 amino acids. V was cut by 4 bases and J by 4 bases, with 10 bases left in between.

The genes are TRBV10-2 and TRBJ2-4; the match to TRBD1 covers 7 bases. V gave up 0 bases and J gave up 6 bases; unmatched junction bases: 5. This CDR3 is 15 amino acids long. Per the germline V gene, CDR1 is WSHSY and CDR2 is SAAADI. Here the CDR3 reads CASSESKGALNIQYF. CDR3 DNA sequence: TGCGCCAGCAGTGAGTCGAAGGGGGCCTTAAACATTCAGTACTTC.

The rearrangement joins TRBV27 to TRBJ2-3; the match to TRBD2 covers 7 bases. This CDR3 has 17 residues. The V gene's germline CDR1 is MNHEY and CDR2 SMNVEV (reference sequence). The J segment lost 0 bases and the V segment lost 6 bases, leaving 12 bases of the junction unmatched. CDR3 protein: CASRHLKRGRSTDTQYF. The CDR3 DNA follows: TGTGCCAGCAGACACCTAAAGCGGGGTAGGAGCACAGATACGCAGTATTTT.

This clone has only one observation. The V call is TRBV28, the J call TRBJ1-3; weak D call: TRBD1 (5 bases). Trimming stripped 1 base from V and 2 bases from J, with 9 bases between. The germline CDR1 and CDR2 sequences are MDHEN and SYDVKM. CDR3 length: 15 amino acids. The CDR3 spells CASSLLSGTGNTIYF. CDR3 bases: TGTGCCAGCAGTTTATTGTCAGGGACTGGAAACACCATATATTTT.

The chain combines TRBV6-5 with TRBJ2-7, with 9 bases fitting TRBD1. Germline CDR1 MNHEY, CDR2 SVGAGI. This CDR3 is 15 amino acids long. The J segment lost 4 bases and the V segment lost 8 bases, leaving 12 bases of the junction unmatched. CDR3 sequence: CASCYMGQGPYEQYF. The CDR3 DNA follows: TGTGCCAGCTGCTATATGGGACAGGGACCGTACGAGCAGTACTTC.

This chain connects TRBV19 to TRBJ1-6; 8 nucleotides line up with TRBD1. Germline trimming cut 3 bases from V and 7 bases from J; bases unmatched to any gene: 5. The CDR3 has 15 amino acids. Looked up from germline, CDR1 is LNHDA and CDR2 is SQIVND (reference sequence). CDR3 protein: CASSIWDRLNSPLHF. The CDR3 bases are TGTGCCAGTAGTATTTGGGACAGGCTGAATTCACCCCTCCACTTT.

The chain carries TRBV20-1 and TRBJ2-2; D is possibly TRBD2 (5 bases). V lost 3 bases, J lost 7 bases, and 15 bases lay in between. Germline V gene lookup returns CDR1 DFQATT and CDR2 SNEGSKA (reference sequence). The CDR3 has 14 amino acids. The CDR3 DNA sequence: TGCAGTGCTAGTTTCGGCCCAGAGGGCGGGGAGCTGTTTTTT. It is translated as CSASFGPEGGELFF.

This chain links TRBV7-9 with TRBJ1-5; a weak D match, TRBD1 (5 bases). Germline-derived CDR1 and CDR2 are SEHNR and FQNEAQ (reference sequence). The CDR3 sequence is 15 residues long. The V and J ends lost 0 bases and 0 bases respectively, with 6 bases between them. DNA of the CDR3: TGTGCCAGCAGCTTAGCAGGGGCTAGCAATCAGCCCCAGCATTTT. Protein: CASSLAGASNQPQHF.

This rearrangement joins TRBV11-2 to TRBJ1-1, with D unclear. CDR1 and CDR2 from the germline V gene are SGHAT and FQNNGV. This CDR3 is built from 19 residues. The V and J ends lost 4 bases and 3 bases respectively, with 27 bases between them. The CDR3 is CASSSPFRRALPRHTEAFF. The CDR3 nucleotides read TGTGCCAGCAGCTCACCCTTCCGGCGGGCGCTACCCCGTCACACTGAAGCTTTCTTT.

The chain uses TRBV4-1 and TRBJ1-5; D gene ambiguous. CDR3 length: 16 amino acids. The ends were cut back, 0 bases at V and 7 bases at J, with 16 bases in the middle. Germline V lookup: CDR1 MGHRA, CDR2 YSYEKL. CDR3: CASSQEVEYKRQPQHF. For the CDR3, the DNA is TGCGCCAGCAGCCAAGAAGTGGAGTATAAAAGGCAGCCCCAGCATTTT.

The chain couples TRBV4-1 to TRBJ1-1; no clear D. The CDR3 length is 15 residues. Trimming took 0 bases from V and 1 from J, leaving 9 bases between them. Germline values: CDR1 MGHRA, CDR2 YSYEKL. The DNA for the CDR3 is TGCGCCAGCAGCCAAGAAAACAGCTGGAACACTGAAGCTTTCTTT. It codes for CASSQENSWNTEAFF.

This clone was picked up many times. The chain is built from TRBV20-1 and TRBJ2-7, with D perhaps TRBD2 (6 bases). This CDR3 has 14 amino acids. The V end was cut by 3 bases, the J end by 2 bases, with 14 bases between. Germline V gene lookup returns CDR1 DFQATT and CDR2 SNEGSKA (reference sequence). The CDR3 nucleotides are TGCAGTGCTAGTCGGGTAGCGGAGCCCTACGAGCAGTACTTC. This codes for CSASRVAEPYEQYF.

The chain recombines TRBV6-4 with TRBJ2-1, with 9 bases lining up with TRBD1. V was pared by 5 bases and J by 14 bases, with 7 bases of the junction left unmatched. Per germline, CDR1 MRHNA and CDR2 SNTAGT. This CDR3 is 12 amino acids long. Here the CDR3 DNA reads TGTGCCAGCAGTCACGTTACAGGGGGCAAGTTCTTC. Amino acids: CASSHVTGGKFF.

V usage is TRBV19 and J usage is TRBJ2-3; 11 bases are a match to TRBD1. The CDR3 totals 17 residues. Germline V lookup: CDR1 LNHDA, CDR2 SQIVND (reference sequence). V lost 4 bases and J lost 8; bases outside the gene matches: 14. CDR3: CASSTGTGGFHTGTQYF. The CDR3 coding sequence is TGTGCCAGTAGTACGGGGACAGGGGGATTCCATACGGGTACGCAGTATTTT. Filled out from reference TRBV19 and TRBJ2-3, the complete variable domain reads DGGITQSPKYLFRKEGQNVTLSCEQNLNHDAMYWYRQDPGQGLRLIYYSQIVNDFQKGDIAEGYSVSREKKESFPLTVTSAQKNPTAFYLCASSTGTGGFHTGTQYFGPGTRLTVL.

This chain uses TRBV19 with TRBJ1-5; D perhaps matches TRBD1 (5 bases). Trimming cost V 5 bases and J 5 bases, with 19 bases left between them. The CDR3 totals 16 residues. Germline values: CDR1 LNHDA, CDR2 SQIVND (reference sequence). The CDR3 loop is CASSGWRRGGDQPQHF. DNA of the CDR3: TGTGCCAGTAGTGGGTGGAGGCGCGGAGGGGATCAGCCCCAGCATTTT. The full variable domain, in which reference TRBV19 and TRBJ1-5 provide the parts outside the CDR3, is DGGITQSPKYLFRKEGQNVTLSCEQNLNHDAMYWYRQDPGQGLRLIYYSQIVNDFQKGDIAEGYSVSREKKESFPLTVTSAQKNPTAFYLCASSGWRRGGDQPQHFGDGTRLSIL.

The chain links TRBV2 to TRBJ1-2; D remains ambiguous. This CDR3 has 13 residues. Germline assignment: CDR1 SNHLY and CDR2 FYNNEI. The germline V and J ends were trimmed by 2 bases and 3 bases, with 7 bases remaining between them. The DNA for the CDR3 is TGTGCCAGCAGTGAAAGCGATTACTATGGCTACACCTTC. Encoded protein: CASSESDYYGYTF.

The gene calls are TRBV2 and TRBJ2-5; the match to TRBD1 covers 10 bases. V gave up 6 bases and J gave up 7 bases; unmatched junction bases: 5. This CDR3 has 13 residues. Germline V gives CDR1 SNHLY, CDR2 FYNNEI. DNA for the CDR3: TGTGCCAGCAGGACAGGGGGCGGTTCGACCCAGTACTTC. Residues: CASRTGGGSTQYF.

The rearrangement links TRBV5-1 to TRBJ2-7, with D perhaps matching TRBD1 (5 bases). V was pared by 4 bases and J by 4 bases, with 12 bases between. CDR1 SGHRS and CDR2 YFSETQ come from the germline V gene. The CDR3 contains 13 residues. Written as DNA, the CDR3 is TGCGCCAGCAGCAGGGCGCAGGGATACGAGCAGTACTTC. Its protein is CASSRAQGYEQYF.

This clone was seen a single time. The chain links TRBV6-2 or TRBV6-3 to TRBJ1-1, with 8 bases identical to TRBD1. J lost 3 bases, V lost 3 bases, and 9 bases had no gene match. Germline V gives CDR1 MNHEY, CDR2 SVGEGT. This CDR3 spans 16 amino acids. CDR3 in amino acids: CASSYRPGQGDTEAFF. For the CDR3, the DNA is TGTGCCAGCAGTTATCGTCCCGGACAGGGCGACACTGAAGCTTTCTTT.

V and J are TRBV28 and TRBJ2-7, with D possibly being TRBD2 (5 bases). The V gene's germline CDR1 is MDHEN and CDR2 SYDVKM. V was trimmed by 6 bases and J by 2 bases, leaving 11 bases between them. There are 13 residues in the CDR3. CDR3 protein: CASRTGIPYEQYF. Written as DNA, the CDR3 is TGTGCCAGCAGAACCGGGATCCCCTACGAGCAGTACTTC. The full variable domain, rest sourced from reference TRBV28 and TRBJ2-7, is DVKVTQSSRYLVKRTGEKVFLECVQDMDHENMFWYRQDPGLGLRLIYFSYDVKMKEKGDIPEGYSVSREKKERFSLILESASTNQTSMYLCASRTGIPYEQYFGPGTRLTVT.

The chain recombines TRBV25-1 with TRBJ1-5, with TRBD1 identical over 9 bases. Germline trimming cut 3 bases from V and 3 bases from J; bases unmatched to any gene: 3. Germline lookup yields CDR1 MGHDK and CDR2 SYGVNS. The CDR3 totals 15 residues. The CDR3, as DNA: TGTGCCAGCAGTGATCCACAGGGGGCCAATCAGCCCCAGCATTTT. This gives the protein CASSDPQGANQPQHF.